A selection of T cell receptor beta chains follows, all from one sample in a study of T cell responses to AZD1222 COVID-19 vaccine. Assay used: immunoSEQ multiplex PCR; TCRdb lists only in-frame clones, some missing. Among around 8,000 clones listed, 88% were seen once. The sequencing used peripheral blood, collected 28 days after the second AZD1222 dose. These receptors all come from an adult who received the AZD1222 COVID-19 vaccine. Both conserved end residues are part of each CDR3. D genes are given only for firm matches. Some rows mark clone size as missing; the rest say once, few, many or name a class of expanded clone.

d_gene: TRBD1; j_gene: TRBJ2-7; v_gene: TRBV28; abundance: .; CDR3nt: TGTGCCAGCAGTCCCCCCGGGACAGGGTCCTACGAGCAGTACTTC; CDR3aa: CASSPPGTGSYEQYF
d_gene: .; j_gene: TRBJ1-1; v_gene: TRBV10-3; abundance: few; CDR3nt: TGTGCCATCAGTGAAGACACCTTGAACACTGAAGCTTTCTTT; CDR3aa: CAISEDTLNTEAFF
d_gene: .; j_gene: TRBJ2-1; v_gene: TRBV18; abundance: .; CDR3nt: TGTGCCAGCTCACCAGGGTACAATGAGCAGTTCTTC; CDR3aa: CASSPGYNEQFF
d_gene: TRBD1; j_gene: TRBJ1-3; v_gene: TRBV6-5; abundance: .; CDR3nt: TGTGCCAGCAGACGAGGACAGGGAGGCGGAAACACCATATATTTT; CDR3aa: CASRRGQGGGNTIYF
d_gene: .; j_gene: TRBJ2-2; v_gene: TRBV7-3; abundance: .; CDR3nt: TGTGCCAGCAGCTTGTATATAACCGGGGAGCTGTTTTTT; CDR3aa: CASSLYITGELFF
d_gene: TRBD1; j_gene: TRBJ2-7; v_gene: TRBV30; abundance: .; CDR3nt: TGTGCCTGGACCGGAGACAGGGTTTACGAGCAGTACTTC; CDR3aa: CAWTGDRVYEQYF
d_gene: .; j_gene: TRBJ1-1; v_gene: TRBV7-3; abundance: .; CDR3nt: TGTGCCAGCAGCACGGGACTGTCGAACACTGAAGCTTTCTTT; CDR3aa: CASSTGLSNTEAFF
d_gene: TRBD1; j_gene: TRBJ1-5; v_gene: TRBV6-7; abundance: .; CDR3nt: TGTGCCAGCAGTGCCAGACAGGGAAATCAGCCCCAGCATTTT; CDR3aa: CASSARQGNQPQHF
d_gene: TRBD1; j_gene: TRBJ1-5; v_gene: TRBV28; abundance: once; CDR3nt: TGTGCCAGCAGCCCCCCGCGGGACAGGGCTTGGGCAAGCAATCAGCCCCAGCATTTT; CDR3aa: CASSPPRDRAWASNQPQHF
d_gene: .; j_gene: TRBJ2-7; v_gene: TRBV7-9; abundance: .; CDR3nt: TGTGCCAGCAGCTTAGGGTTCGGGGGGCGGGGATACTTC; CDR3aa: CASSLGFGGRGYF
d_gene: TRBD1; j_gene: TRBJ2-3; v_gene: TRBV5-1; abundance: .; CDR3nt: TGCGCCAGTACAAACAGGGGAACTAGCACAGATACGCAGTATTTT; CDR3aa: CASTNRGTSTDTQYF
d_gene: .; j_gene: TRBJ1-1; v_gene: TRBV28; abundance: .; CDR3nt: TGTGCCAGCAGTCTCACAAGGGAAGCTTTCTTT; CDR3aa: CASSLTREAFF
d_gene: .; j_gene: TRBJ2-1; v_gene: TRBV7-2; abundance: .; CDR3nt: TGTGCCAGCAGCTTAGCTCCAGGGGTCCACAATGAGCAGTTCTTC; CDR3aa: CASSLAPGVHNEQFF
d_gene: .; j_gene: TRBJ2-7; v_gene: TRBV9; abundance: .; CDR3nt: TGTGCCAGCAGCGTAGGCGAAGGGGGTTCCTACGAGCAGTACTTC; CDR3aa: CASSVGEGGSYEQYF
d_gene: .; j_gene: TRBJ2-2; v_gene: TRBV9; abundance: once; CDR3nt: TGTGCCAGCAGCGTAAGGGCAGGGGAGCTGTTTTTT; CDR3aa: CASSVRAGELFF
d_gene: TRBD1; j_gene: TRBJ2-5; v_gene: TRBV5-1; abundance: .; CDR3nt: TGCGCCAGCAGCTTGTGGGACAGGGGGGGCGTAGAGACCCAGTACTTC; CDR3aa: CASSLWDRGGVETQYF
d_gene: .; j_gene: TRBJ2-7; v_gene: TRBV7-9; abundance: .; CDR3nt: TGTGCCAGCAGCTCGGGGGTAGGGACCTCCTACGAGCAGTACTTC; CDR3aa: CASSSGVGTSYEQYF
d_gene: .; j_gene: TRBJ2-2; v_gene: TRBV7-9; abundance: .; CDR3nt: TGTGCCTCTACAGAGCGAGGGGAGCTGTTTTTT; CDR3aa: CASTERGELFF
d_gene: TRBD2; j_gene: TRBJ2-7; v_gene: TRBV7-6; abundance: .; CDR3nt: TGTGCCAGCAGCTCCTCGACTAGCGGGGCCTCCTACGAGCAGTACTTC; CDR3aa: CASSSSTSGASYEQYF
d_gene: .; j_gene: TRBJ1-4; v_gene: TRBV28; abundance: .; CDR3nt: TGTGCCAGCAGACGAGGGGCTAATGAAAAACTGTTTTTT; CDR3aa: CASRRGANEKLFF
d_gene: TRBD1; j_gene: TRBJ1-6; v_gene: TRBV4-1; abundance: .; CDR3nt: TGCGCCAGCAGCGAGAGGTCAGGGGGAGACAATTCACCCCTCCACTTT; CDR3aa: CASSERSGGDNSPLHF
d_gene: TRBD2; j_gene: TRBJ2-7; v_gene: TRBV11-3; abundance: .; CDR3nt: TGTGCCAGCAGCTTGGGCGGGGGTCGGGAGCAGTACTTC; CDR3aa: CASSLGGGREQYF
d_gene: .; j_gene: TRBJ1-5; v_gene: TRBV4-2; abundance: once; CDR3nt: TGTGCCAGCAGCCAAATTCCGGGACCGGGGGGTCAGCCCCAGCATTTT; CDR3aa: CASSQIPGPGGQPQHF
d_gene: .; j_gene: TRBJ1-2; v_gene: TRBV28; abundance: .; CDR3nt: TGTGCCAGCAGTTTTAGTCCGAGGACGGGGCATGGCTACACCTTC; CDR3aa: CASSFSPRTGHGYTF
d_gene: .; j_gene: TRBJ1-1; v_gene: TRBV19; abundance: .; CDR3nt: TGTGCCAGTAGTATTGTCAACTCGAGGGTAACTGAAGCTTTCTTT; CDR3aa: CASSIVNSRVTEAFF
d_gene: .; j_gene: TRBJ2-2; v_gene: TRBV2; abundance: .; CDR3nt: TGTGCCAGCAGACTTAGAATTTCCGGGGAGCTGTTTTTT; CDR3aa: CASRLRISGELFF
d_gene: TRBD2; j_gene: TRBJ2-3; v_gene: TRBV4-2; abundance: .; CDR3nt: TGTGCCAGCAACCAAGGACTAGCGGGGGGTGATACGCAGTATTTT; CDR3aa: CASNQGLAGGDTQYF
d_gene: TRBD1; j_gene: TRBJ2-7; v_gene: TRBV28; abundance: .; CDR3nt: TGTGCCAGCAGTTTCCCCGGGACAGGGGGTTTCTACGAGCAGTACTTC; CDR3aa: CASSFPGTGGFYEQYF
d_gene: .; j_gene: TRBJ2-2; v_gene: TRBV7-2; abundance: .; CDR3nt: TGTGCCAGCAGCTTAAATACTGCCAACACCGGGGAGCTGTTTTTT; CDR3aa: CASSLNTANTGELFF
d_gene: TRBD1; j_gene: TRBJ2-7; v_gene: TRBV2; abundance: .; CDR3nt: TGTGCCCTTGGGACAGGGTACCACGAGCAGTACTTC; CDR3aa: CALGTGYHEQYF
d_gene: TRBD1; j_gene: TRBJ1-5; v_gene: TRBV6-5; abundance: .; CDR3nt: TGTGCCAGCAATTGGGACAGGGCGGGTCAGCCCCAGCATTTT; CDR3aa: CASNWDRAGQPQHF
d_gene: .; j_gene: TRBJ2-2; v_gene: TRBV21-1; abundance: .; CDR3nt: TGTGCCAGCAGTAGTAGTATGCTACACAGGCTTGACCGGGTGTTTTTT; CDR3aa: CASSSSMLHRLDRVFF
d_gene: .; j_gene: TRBJ2-5; v_gene: TRBV3-1/TRBV3-2; abundance: .; CDR3nt: TGTGCCAGCAGCCATGCGGAGACCCAGTACTTC; CDR3aa: CASSHAETQYF
d_gene: TRBD1; j_gene: TRBJ2-7; v_gene: TRBV5-1; abundance: once; CDR3nt: TGCGCCAGCAGCTTGGTGCCCTCACAGGGGAGCGAGCAGTACTTC; CDR3aa: CASSLVPSQGSEQYF
d_gene: .; j_gene: TRBJ2-5; v_gene: TRBV3-1/TRBV3-2; abundance: .; CDR3nt: TGTGCCAGCAGACTCCCGGGGGCCGGGACCCAGTACTTC; CDR3aa: CASRLPGAGTQYF
d_gene: .; j_gene: TRBJ2-7; v_gene: TRBV5-4; abundance: .; CDR3nt: TGTGCCAGCAGCCGAGCGGACGGTTACTACGAGCAGTACTTC; CDR3aa: CASSRADGYYEQYF
d_gene: .; j_gene: TRBJ2-2; v_gene: TRBV29-1; abundance: .; CDR3nt: TGCAGCGCCTCGGTCGGGGTTGGAACCGGGGAGCTGTTTTTT; CDR3aa: CSASVGVGTGELFF
d_gene: .; j_gene: TRBJ1-6; v_gene: TRBV7-7; abundance: .; CDR3nt: TGTGCCAGCAGCCCACCGACCGAGTATAATTCACCCCTCCACTTT; CDR3aa: CASSPPTEYNSPLHF
d_gene: .; j_gene: TRBJ2-2; v_gene: TRBV7-3; abundance: .; CDR3nt: TGTGCCAGCAGCTTGGTCGGGATAATGGCGAACACCGGGGAGCTGTTTTTT; CDR3aa: CASSLVGIMANTGELFF
d_gene: TRBD1; j_gene: TRBJ1-3; v_gene: TRBV5-6; abundance: .; CDR3nt: TGTGCCAGCAGCTTATCGACAGGGTCTAGGAACACCATATATTTT; CDR3aa: CASSLSTGSRNTIYF
d_gene: .; j_gene: TRBJ2-3; v_gene: TRBV9; abundance: .; CDR3nt: TGTGCCAGCAGGGCGGCTACAAGCACAGATACGCAGTATTTT; CDR3aa: CASRAATSTDTQYF
d_gene: TRBD1; j_gene: TRBJ1-4; v_gene: TRBV6-5; abundance: .; CDR3nt: TGTGCCAGCAGTTACGCCGTCGGGACAGGGAATGAAAAACTGTTTTTT; CDR3aa: CASSYAVGTGNEKLFF
d_gene: TRBD2; j_gene: TRBJ2-7; v_gene: TRBV19; abundance: .; CDR3nt: TGTGCCAGTAGCTCCCGAGGAGCGGGAGATGACGAGCAGTACTTC; CDR3aa: CASSSRGAGDDEQYF
d_gene: TRBD1; j_gene: TRBJ2-2; v_gene: TRBV10-3; abundance: few; CDR3nt: TGTGCCATCAGTGATCGGGACAGGGGGCCCGGGGAGCTGTTTTTT; CDR3aa: CAISDRDRGPGELFF
d_gene: .; j_gene: TRBJ2-7; v_gene: TRBV4-2; abundance: .; CDR3nt: TGTGCCAGCAGCCAAGCCCGAGCCAGTGCGGGGTACGAGCAGTACTTC; CDR3aa: CASSQARASAGYEQYF
d_gene: .; j_gene: TRBJ2-3; v_gene: TRBV6-2/TRBV6-3; abundance: .; CDR3nt: TGTGCCAGCAGTGGATGGACTAAGCGGGCTGTAGATACGCAGTATTTT; CDR3aa: CASSGWTKRAVDTQYF
d_gene: .; j_gene: TRBJ2-3; v_gene: TRBV9; abundance: .; CDR3nt: TGTGCCAGCAGCGTAAATCCGAGGACAGATACGCAGTATTTT; CDR3aa: CASSVNPRTDTQYF
d_gene: .; j_gene: TRBJ2-1; v_gene: TRBV6-1; abundance: .; CDR3nt: TGTGCCAGCAGTTGGACTGGGGAGCAGTTCTTC; CDR3aa: CASSWTGEQFF
d_gene: .; j_gene: TRBJ1-3; v_gene: TRBV3-1/TRBV3-2; abundance: .; CDR3nt: TGTGCCAGCAGCCAAGATCGGAGGGGCCTTTCTGGAAACACCATATATTTT; CDR3aa: CASSQDRRGLSGNTIYF
d_gene: .; j_gene: TRBJ2-2; v_gene: TRBV28; abundance: .; CDR3nt: TGTGCCAGCAGTTTACAGGACTACCAGAACACCGGGGAGCTGTTTTTT; CDR3aa: CASSLQDYQNTGELFF
d_gene: .; j_gene: TRBJ1-1; v_gene: TRBV6-5; abundance: .; CDR3nt: TGTGCCAGCAGAGGAGTACCGTATGAAGCTTTCTTT; CDR3aa: CASRGVPYEAFF